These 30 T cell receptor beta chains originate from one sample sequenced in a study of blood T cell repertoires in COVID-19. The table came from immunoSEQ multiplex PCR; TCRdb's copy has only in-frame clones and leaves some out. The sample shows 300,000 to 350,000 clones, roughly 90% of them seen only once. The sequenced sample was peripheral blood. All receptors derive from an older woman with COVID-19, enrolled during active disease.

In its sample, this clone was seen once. This CDR3 reads CASSPGLAGELFF. DNA for the CDR3: TGTGCCAGCAGTCCAGGGTTAGCCGGGGAGCTGTTTTTT. The rearrangement uses TRBV12-3 or TRBV12-4 and TRBJ2-2; D may be TRBD1 (5 bases). This CDR3 contains 13 residues. The V and J ends lost 5 bases and 6 bases respectively, with 10 bases between them.

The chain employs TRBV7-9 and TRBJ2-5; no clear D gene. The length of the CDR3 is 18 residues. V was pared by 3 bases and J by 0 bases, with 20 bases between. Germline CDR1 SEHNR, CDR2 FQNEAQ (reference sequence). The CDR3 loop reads CASSLVKSGVWYQETQYF. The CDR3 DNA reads TGTGCCAGCAGCTTGGTTAAGTCAGGCGTCTGGTACCAAGAGACCCAGTACTTC.

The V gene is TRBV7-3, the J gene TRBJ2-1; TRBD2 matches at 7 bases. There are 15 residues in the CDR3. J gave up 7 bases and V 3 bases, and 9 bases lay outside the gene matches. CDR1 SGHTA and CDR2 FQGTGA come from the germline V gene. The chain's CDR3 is CASSFTGGGGNEQFF. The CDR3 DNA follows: TGTGCCAGCAGCTTCACCGGCGGGGGAGGTAATGAGCAGTTCTTC. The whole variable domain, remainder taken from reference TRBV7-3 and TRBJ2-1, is GAGVSQTPSNKVTEKGKYVELRCDPISGHTALYWYRQSLGQGPEFLIYFQGTGAADDSGLPNDRFFAVRPEGSVSTLKIQRTERGDSAVYLCASSFTGGGGNEQFFGPGTRLTVL.

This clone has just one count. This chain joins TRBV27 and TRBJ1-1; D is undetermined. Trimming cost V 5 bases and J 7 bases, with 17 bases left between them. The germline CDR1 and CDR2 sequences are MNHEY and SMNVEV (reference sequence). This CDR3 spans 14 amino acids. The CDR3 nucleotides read TGTGCCAGCAGTAAGAACCTCTTAGAGAGTGAAGCTTTCTTT. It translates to CASSKNLLESEAFF.

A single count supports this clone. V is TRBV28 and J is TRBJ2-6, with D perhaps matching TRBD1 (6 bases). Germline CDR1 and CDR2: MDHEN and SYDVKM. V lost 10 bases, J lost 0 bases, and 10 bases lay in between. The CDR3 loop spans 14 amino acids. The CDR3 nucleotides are TGTGCCACCCTGACAGGCTCTGGGGCCAACGTCCTGACTTTC. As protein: CATLTGSGANVLTF.

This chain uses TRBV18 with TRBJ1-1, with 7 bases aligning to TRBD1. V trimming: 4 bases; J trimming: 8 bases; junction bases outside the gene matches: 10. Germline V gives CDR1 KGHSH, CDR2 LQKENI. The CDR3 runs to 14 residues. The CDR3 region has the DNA TGTGCCAGCTCACGACCTTTGGACAGGCTAGAAGCTTTCTTT. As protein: CASSRPLDRLEAFF.

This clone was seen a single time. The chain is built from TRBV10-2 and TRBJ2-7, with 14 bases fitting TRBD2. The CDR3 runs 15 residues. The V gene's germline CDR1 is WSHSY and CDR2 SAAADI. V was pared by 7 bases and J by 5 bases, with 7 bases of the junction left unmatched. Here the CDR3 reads CASMRAGLAGDEQYF. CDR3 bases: TGCGCCAGCATGAGAGCGGGACTAGCGGGGGACGAGCAGTACTTC.

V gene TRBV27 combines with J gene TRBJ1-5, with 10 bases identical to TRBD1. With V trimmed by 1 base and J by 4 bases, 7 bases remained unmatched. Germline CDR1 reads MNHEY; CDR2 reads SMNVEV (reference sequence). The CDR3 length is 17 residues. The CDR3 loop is CASSLFFGTGVNQPQHF. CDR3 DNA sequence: TGTGCCAGCAGTTTATTTTTCGGGACAGGGGTAAATCAGCCCCAGCATTTT.

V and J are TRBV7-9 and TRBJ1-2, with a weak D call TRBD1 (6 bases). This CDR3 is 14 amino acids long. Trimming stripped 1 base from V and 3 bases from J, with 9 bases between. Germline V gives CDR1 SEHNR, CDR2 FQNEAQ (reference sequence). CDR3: CASSLGTADYGYTF. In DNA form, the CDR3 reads TGTGCCAGCAGCTTAGGGACAGCCGACTATGGCTACACCTTC. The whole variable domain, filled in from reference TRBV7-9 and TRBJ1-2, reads DTGVSQNPRHKITKRGQNVTFRCDPISEHNRLYWYRQTLGQGPEFLTYFQNEAQLEKSRLLSDRFSAERPKGSFSTLEIQRTEQGDSAMYLCASSLGTADYGYTFGSGTRLTVV.

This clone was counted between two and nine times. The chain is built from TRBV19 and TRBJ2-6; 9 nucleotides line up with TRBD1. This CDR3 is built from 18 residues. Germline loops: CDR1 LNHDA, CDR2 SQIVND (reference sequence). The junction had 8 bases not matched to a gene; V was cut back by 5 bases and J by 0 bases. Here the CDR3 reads CASSLAGTGLSGANVLTF. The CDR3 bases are TGTGCCAGTAGTTTAGCCGGGACAGGGCTCTCTGGGGCCAACGTCCTGACTTTC.

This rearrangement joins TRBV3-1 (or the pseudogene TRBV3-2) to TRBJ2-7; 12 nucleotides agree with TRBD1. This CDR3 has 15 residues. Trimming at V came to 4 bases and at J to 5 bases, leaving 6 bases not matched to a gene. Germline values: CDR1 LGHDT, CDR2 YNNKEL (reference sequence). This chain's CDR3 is CASSPAGQGAHEQYF. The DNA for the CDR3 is TGTGCCAGCAGCCCGGCGGGACAGGGGGCCCACGAGCAGTACTTC.

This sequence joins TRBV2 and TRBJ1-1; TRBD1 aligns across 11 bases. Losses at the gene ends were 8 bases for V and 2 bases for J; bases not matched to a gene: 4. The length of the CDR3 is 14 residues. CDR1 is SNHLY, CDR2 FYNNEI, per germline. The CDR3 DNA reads TGTGCCAGCCGGACAGGGGGCGATAACACTGAAGCTTTCTTT. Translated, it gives CASRTGGDNTEAFF.

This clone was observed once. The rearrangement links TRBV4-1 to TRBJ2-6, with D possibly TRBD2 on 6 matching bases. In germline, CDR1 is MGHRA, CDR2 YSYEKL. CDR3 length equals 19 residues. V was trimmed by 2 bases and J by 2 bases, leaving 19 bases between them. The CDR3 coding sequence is TGCGCCAGCAGCCAAAAAGTGTGGGAAGGCGGGGCTGGGGCCAACGTCCTGACTTTC. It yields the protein CASSQKVWEGGAGANVLTF.

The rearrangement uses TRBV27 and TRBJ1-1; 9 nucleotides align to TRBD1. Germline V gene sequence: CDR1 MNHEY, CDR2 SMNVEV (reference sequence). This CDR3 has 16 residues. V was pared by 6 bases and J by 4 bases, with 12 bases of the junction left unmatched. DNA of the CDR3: TGTGCCAGCAGCAGTCCGGGACAGGGAATGATCACTGAAGCTTTCTTT. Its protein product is CASSSPGQGMITEAFF.

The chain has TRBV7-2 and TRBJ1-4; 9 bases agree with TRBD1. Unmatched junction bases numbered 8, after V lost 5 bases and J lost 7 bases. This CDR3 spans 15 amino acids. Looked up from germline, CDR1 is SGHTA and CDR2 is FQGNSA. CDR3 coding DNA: TGTGCCAGCAGCGGACTGGGGACAGGGAGTGAAAAACTGTTTTTT. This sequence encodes CASSGLGTGSEKLFF.

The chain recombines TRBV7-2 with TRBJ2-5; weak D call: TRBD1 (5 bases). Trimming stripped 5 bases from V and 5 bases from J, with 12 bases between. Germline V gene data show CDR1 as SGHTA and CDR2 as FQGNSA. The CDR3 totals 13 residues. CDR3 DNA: TGTGCCAGCAGCCCACAGGCGGAGGAGACCCAGTACTTC. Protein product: CASSPQAEETQYF.

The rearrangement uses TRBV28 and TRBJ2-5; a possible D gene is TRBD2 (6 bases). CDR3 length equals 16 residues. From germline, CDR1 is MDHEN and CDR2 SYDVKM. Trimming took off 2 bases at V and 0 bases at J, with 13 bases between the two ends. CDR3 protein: CASSLAGTIHQETQYF. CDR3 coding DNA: TGTGCCAGCAGTTTAGCGGGGACGATCCACCAAGAGACCCAGTACTTC.

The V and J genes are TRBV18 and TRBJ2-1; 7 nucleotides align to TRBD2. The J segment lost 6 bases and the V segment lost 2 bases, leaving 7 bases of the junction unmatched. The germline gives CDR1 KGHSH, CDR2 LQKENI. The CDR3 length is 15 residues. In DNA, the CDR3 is TGTGCCAGCTCACCATCGGTGGGGGGGGTCAATGAGCAGTTCTTC. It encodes CASSPSVGGVNEQFF.

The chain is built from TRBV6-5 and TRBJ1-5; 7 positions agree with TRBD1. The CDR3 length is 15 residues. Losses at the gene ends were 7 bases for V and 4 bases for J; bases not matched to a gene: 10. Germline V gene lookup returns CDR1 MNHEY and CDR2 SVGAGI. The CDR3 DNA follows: TGTGCCAGCAAATTTTCGACAGGGACAAATCAGCCCCAGCATTTT. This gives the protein CASKFSTGTNQPQHF.

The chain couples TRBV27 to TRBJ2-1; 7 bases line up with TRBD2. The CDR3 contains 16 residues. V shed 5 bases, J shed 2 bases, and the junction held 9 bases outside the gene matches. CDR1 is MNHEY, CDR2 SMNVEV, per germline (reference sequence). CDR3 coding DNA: TGTGCCAGCAGTACCTCTTCTAGCGGAACCTACAATGAGCAGTTCTTC. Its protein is CASSTSSSGTYNEQFF.

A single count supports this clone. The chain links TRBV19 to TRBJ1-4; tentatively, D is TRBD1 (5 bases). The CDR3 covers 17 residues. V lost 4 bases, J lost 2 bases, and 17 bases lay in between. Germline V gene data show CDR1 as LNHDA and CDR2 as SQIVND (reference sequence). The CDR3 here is CASSTDRPVSTNEKLFF. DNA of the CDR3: TGTGCCAGTAGTACCGACAGACCGGTCTCCACTAATGAAAAACTGTTTTTT.

The CDR3 spells CASGSQQAGRLYGYTF. The CDR3 region has the DNA TGTGCTAGTGGCTCACAGCAGGCAGGGAGGCTCTATGGCTACACCTTC. This chain connects TRBV12-5 to TRBJ1-2, with D tentatively TRBD1 (5 bases). The CDR3 runs to 16 residues. CDR1 and CDR2 (germline): LGHNT, FRNRAP. With 6 bases removed from V and 4 bases from J, the gap between germline ends came to 21 bases.

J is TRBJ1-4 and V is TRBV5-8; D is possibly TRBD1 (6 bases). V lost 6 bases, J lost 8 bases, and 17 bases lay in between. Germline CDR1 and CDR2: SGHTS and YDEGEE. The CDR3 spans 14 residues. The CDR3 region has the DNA TGTGCCAGCAACCTCGGGGAGGGGGACGAAAAACTGTTTTTT. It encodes CASNLGEGDEKLFF.

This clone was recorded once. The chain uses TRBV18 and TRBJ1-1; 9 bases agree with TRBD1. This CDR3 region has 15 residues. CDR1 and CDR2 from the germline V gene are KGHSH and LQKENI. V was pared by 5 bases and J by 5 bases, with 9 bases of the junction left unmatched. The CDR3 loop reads CASSKRDRVRTEAFF. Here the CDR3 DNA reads TGTGCCAGCTCAAAGAGGGACAGGGTACGTACTGAAGCTTTCTTT.

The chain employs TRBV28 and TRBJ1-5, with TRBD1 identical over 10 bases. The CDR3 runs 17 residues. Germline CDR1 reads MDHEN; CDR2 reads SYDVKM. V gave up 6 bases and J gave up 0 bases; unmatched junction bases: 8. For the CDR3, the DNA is TGTGCCAGCAGGTCCGGGACAGGGGTTGTTAGCAATCAGCCCCAGCATTTT. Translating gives CASRSGTGVVSNQPQHF.

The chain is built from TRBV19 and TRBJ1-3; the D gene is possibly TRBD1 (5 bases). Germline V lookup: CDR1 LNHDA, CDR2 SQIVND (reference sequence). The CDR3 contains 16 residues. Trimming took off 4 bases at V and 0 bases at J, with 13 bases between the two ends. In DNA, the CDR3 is TGTGCCAGTAGTAACCCCAGGGTTGCCTCTGGAAACACCATATATTTT. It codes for CASSNPRVASGNTIYF.

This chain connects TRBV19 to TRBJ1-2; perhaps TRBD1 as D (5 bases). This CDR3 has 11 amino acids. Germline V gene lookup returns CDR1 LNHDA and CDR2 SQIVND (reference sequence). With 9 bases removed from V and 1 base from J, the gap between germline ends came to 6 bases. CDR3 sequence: CASQGNYGYTF. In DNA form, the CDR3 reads TGTGCCAGCCAGGGTAACTATGGCTACACCTTC.

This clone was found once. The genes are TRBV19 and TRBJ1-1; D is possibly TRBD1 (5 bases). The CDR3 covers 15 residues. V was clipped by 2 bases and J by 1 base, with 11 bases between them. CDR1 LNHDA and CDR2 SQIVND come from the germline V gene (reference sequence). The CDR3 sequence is CASSIWARANTEAFF. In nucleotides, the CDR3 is TGTGCCAGTAGTATATGGGCCAGGGCGAACACTGAAGCTTTCTTT.

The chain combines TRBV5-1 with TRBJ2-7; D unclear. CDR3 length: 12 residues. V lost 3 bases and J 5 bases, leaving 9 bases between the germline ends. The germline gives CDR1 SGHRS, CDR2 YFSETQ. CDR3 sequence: CASSYLENEQYF. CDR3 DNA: TGCGCCAGCAGCTACCTAGAGAACGAGCAGTACTTC.

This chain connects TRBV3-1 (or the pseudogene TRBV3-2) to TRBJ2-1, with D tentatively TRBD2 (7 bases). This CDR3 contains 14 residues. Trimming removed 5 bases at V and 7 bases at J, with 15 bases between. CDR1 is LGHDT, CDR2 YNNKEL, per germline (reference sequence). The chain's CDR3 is CASSFGGQVNEQFF. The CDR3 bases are TGTGCCAGCAGCTTCGGGGGGCAGGTAAATGAGCAGTTCTTC.